This TCR beta chain was retrieved from a study of cytomegalovirus exposure and HLA in healthy donors. Study findings and constraints: Sequencing had likely introduced a cluster of highly shared sequence variants as an artifact. Specific recognition of CMV antigens was confirmed in vitro for a few chains (all CMV-associated).

The PCR made use of 60 Vbeta and 13 Jbeta primers. Profiled with immunoSEQ multiplex PCR; TCRdb holds only in-frame clones, not every one. The table records 160,000 or so clones, about 80% of them present only once. This clone was recorded only once. Its antigen is unknown. Trimming took 4 bases from V and 5 from J, leaving 10 bases between them. This CDR3 is 13 amino acids long. Germline CDR1 and CDR2: LNHDA and SQIVND (reference sequence). The chain links TRBV19 to TRBJ2-3, with D possibly being TRBD2 (5 bases). This TCR came from a man younger than 40 in good health and CMV-seronegative. The sequenced sample consisted of PBMCs. The CDR3 nucleotides are TGTGCCAGTAGTACGGTAGGGAGAGATACGCAGTATTTT. It codes for CASSTVGRDTQYF.